Listed here are 22 T cell receptor beta chains from one sample, sequenced in a study of post-analysis software for immune sequencing data. The study, taken as a whole, reports: TRBV5-6, TRBV5-1 and TRBV20-1 belonged to a set of about five TRBV segments that were more frequent in patients than controls.

Antigen specificity for these receptors is unknown. Libraries were made from TCR beta cDNA, and they carried unique molecular identifiers. TCRdb redid the calling of the PCR reads with MiXCR, one entry per CDR3 protein. In the table there are roughly 620,000 distinct CDR3 sequences, about 44% of which are singletons. The sequencing input was blood. Receptor source: a girl between 5 and 17 years old with multiple sclerosis.

A remark on this clonotype: One junction end disagrees with the germline gene, perhaps due to a read error. The chain recombines TRBV20-1 with TRBJ2-1; TRBD2 agrees at 11 bases. Germline V gene lookup returns CDR1 DFQATT and CDR2 SNEGSKA (reference sequence). The CDR3 covers 13 residues. The CDR3 spells CGAIAGGGNEQFF. Here the CDR3 DNA reads TGCGGTGCTATAGCGGGAGGGGGCAATGAGCAGTTCTTC.

J is TRBJ2-1 and V is TRBV19; TRBD1 agrees at 10 bases. This CDR3 region has 15 residues. The V gene end was trimmed by 4 bases and the J gene end by 4 bases; junction bases not matched to a gene: 4. Germline V gene lookup returns CDR1 LNHDA and CDR2 SQIVND (reference sequence). The CDR3: CASSTGTGAYNEQFF. The CDR3 DNA is TGTGCCAGTAGTACCGGGACAGGGGCGTACAATGAGCAGTTCTTC.

This clonotype was seen ten or more times. The chain recombines TRBV12-3 or TRBV12-4 with TRBJ1-1; D unclear. Trimming left V 3 bases short and J 0 bases short, with 8 bases between. The CDR3 contains 14 residues. CDR3 sequence reads: CASSLLGMNTEAFF. In DNA, the CDR3 is TGTGCCAGCAGTTTGCTGGGGATGAACACTGAAGCTTTCTTT.

This clonotype has a handful of counts. The chain links TRBV10-2 to TRBJ2-1; TRBD2 agrees at 10 bases. Germline V lookup: CDR1 WSHSY, CDR2 SAAADI. The CDR3 consists of 13 residues. Trimming removed 6 bases from V and 8 bases from J; junction bases left unmatched: 4. The CDR3 spells CASRAGGPYEQFF. The CDR3 region has the DNA TGCGCCAGCAGAGCGGGAGGGCCCTATGAGCAGTTCTTC.

The V and J genes are TRBV9 and TRBJ2-4; 8 positions match TRBD1. The end of the DNA fits TRBJ2-7 better, so the J call may be wrong. The CDR3 loop spans 14 amino acids. CDR1 is SGDLS, CDR2 YYNGEE, per germline. The CDR3 protein is CASSGIRGHYEQYF. Written as DNA, the CDR3 is TGTGCCAGCAGCGGGATCAGGGGGCACTACGAGCAGTACTTC.

This clonotype was counted between two and nine times. The V and J genes are TRBV29-1 and TRBJ1-2; possibly TRBD1 for D (5 bases). The V end lost 4 bases, the J end lost 1 base, and 13 bases lay between the germline ends. The CDR3 covers 14 residues. Looked up from germline, CDR1 is SQVTM and CDR2 is ANQGSEA. The DNA for the CDR3 is TGCAGCGTTGTCCCAGGGCTACATAACTATGGCTACACCTTC. This encodes CSVVPGLHNYGYTF.

The genes are TRBV5-1 and TRBJ2-1; 8 bases match TRBD1. Germline values: CDR1 SGHRS, CDR2 YFSETQ. This CDR3 has 14 residues. Trimming removed 4 bases from V and 13 bases from J; junction bases left unmatched: 13. The CDR3 nucleotides read TGCGCCAGCAGCCGCGGACAGGGAAGAGGGACCCAGTTCTTC. This gives the protein CASSRGQGRGTQFF.

This clonotype was picked up a small number of times. The J gene is TRBJ1-6, the V gene TRBV10-3; the D gene is possibly TRBD1 (6 bases). CDR1 and CDR2 from the germline V gene are ENHRY and SYGVKD. Trimming removed 7 bases at V and 7 bases at J, with 11 bases between. This CDR3 is built from 13 residues. DNA of the CDR3: TGTGCCATCAAGGGACAAGGAAATTCACCCCTCCACTTT. It translates to CAIKGQGNSPLHF.

V gene TRBV5-6 combines with J gene TRBJ2-1; D is undetermined. CDR3 size: 13 residues. Trimming removed 4 bases at V and 10 bases at J, with 15 bases between. Germline V lookup: CDR1 SGHDT, CDR2 YYEEEE. The CDR3 loop is CASSPQGQAEQFF. DNA of the CDR3: TGTGCCAGCAGCCCCCAAGGGCAAGCAGAGCAGTTCTTC.

The rearrangement links TRBV3-1 to TRBJ2-7, with D unclear. Germline V gives CDR1 LGHDT, CDR2 YNNKEL (reference sequence). CDR3 length: 15 residues. The V end was cut by 0 bases, the J end by 3 bases, with 12 bases between. CDR3: CASSQEVVFYYEQYF. CDR3 nucleotides: TGTGCCAGCAGCCAAGAAGTGGTCTTCTACTACGAGCAGTACTTC.

Regarding this clonotype: A read error may be the cause here, since a much bigger clone is one base away. The rearrangement links TRBV3-1 to TRBJ2-7; D is unresolved. The CDR3 totals 14 residues. Between the trimmed V and J ends, which lost 1 base and 0 bases, there was a span of 7 bases. CDR1 and CDR2 from the germline V gene are LGHDT and YNNKEL (reference sequence). The CDR3 sequence: CASSQGIASYEQYF. For the CDR3, the DNA is TGTGCCAGCAGCCAAGGGATAGCCTCCTACGAGCAGTACTTC.

For this clonotype: One junction end does not reproduce the germline sequence, and a read error may be involved. The chain uses TRBV7-2 and TRBJ2-1; TRBD2 agrees at 7 bases. The CDR3 has 16 residues. Looked up from germline, CDR1 is SGHTA and CDR2 is FQGNSA. The DNA for the CDR3 is TGTGCCAGCAGCCCCCTTACTAGCGCCCTAGGGGATGAGCGGTTCTTC. Translation gives CASSPLTSALGDERFF.

The chain joins TRBV12-3 or TRBV12-4 to TRBJ2-7; D remains unclear. The V end lost 7 bases, the J end lost 4 bases, and 20 bases lay between the germline ends. The CDR3 has 15 amino acids. CDR3 loop: CASTPARLLGYEQYF. CDR3 DNA: TGTGCCAGCACGCCGGCGAGGCTCCTGGGTTACGAGCAGTACTTC.

J is TRBJ2-3 and V is TRBV4-2; 14 bases align to TRBD2. Germline-derived CDR1 and CDR2 are LGHNA and YNFKEQ. The length of the CDR3 is 18 residues. The V and J ends lost 4 bases and 8 bases, in that order; junction bases with no gene match: 14. CDR3 sequence: CASSPLTQTSGGGGTQYF. As DNA, the CDR3 is TGTGCCAGCAGCCCCCTGACCCAGACTAGCGGGGGGGGAGGTACGCAGTATTTT.

V gene TRBV10-3 combines with J gene TRBJ2-7, with D maybe TRBD1 (6 bases). CDR3 length: 16 amino acids. The V gene's germline CDR1 is ENHRY and CDR2 SYGVKD. V was pared by 3 bases and J by 0 bases, with 15 bases between. This CDR3 is CAISDEQGPSSYEQYF. The CDR3 DNA reads as TGTGCCATCAGTGATGAGCAGGGGCCGAGCTCCTACGAGCAGTACTTC.

The V gene is TRBV15, the J gene TRBJ2-3; 10 positions agree with TRBD1. Trimming removed 4 bases from V and 5 bases from J; junction bases left unmatched: 6. Per germline, CDR1 LNHNV and CDR2 YYDKDF (reference sequence). This CDR3 comprises 15 residues. CDR3 coding DNA: TGTGCCACCAGCACGGGACAGGGGTGGGGAGATACGCAGTATTTT. Translating it yields CATSTGQGWGDTQYF.

The CDR3 DNA sequence: TGTGCCAGCAGTCCCAGCCGGACAGGGAACACTGAAGCTTTCTTT. It translates to CASSPSRTGNTEAFF. This chain connects TRBV27 to TRBJ1-1; 7 bases match TRBD1. This CDR3 spans 15 amino acids. Germline CDR1 MNHEY, CDR2 SMNVEV (reference sequence). V lost 5 bases, J lost 1 base, and 7 bases stayed unmatched.

The V gene is TRBV20-1, the J gene TRBJ1-5, with D possibly being TRBD1 (5 bases). CDR3 length equals 14 residues. Trimming stripped 0 bases from V and 9 bases from J, with 15 bases between. The germline V gene has CDR1 DFQATT and CDR2 SNEGSKA (reference sequence). In nucleotides, the CDR3 is TGCAGTGCTAGAGATTCCCCCGGGGGACCGCCCCAGCATTTT. It yields the protein CSARDSPGGPPQHF.

The sample holds a few counts of this clonotype. The chain is built from TRBV20-1 and TRBJ2-5; 7 bases align to TRBD2. CDR3 size: 17 residues. J was trimmed by 5 bases and V by 1 base; bases with no gene match: 16. Germline V lookup: CDR1 DFQATT, CDR2 SNEGSKA (reference sequence). This CDR3 reads CSARGGEGAGVTETQYF. DNA for the CDR3: TGCAGTGCTAGAGGGGGGGAAGGGGCGGGAGTTACGGAGACCCAGTACTTC.

The chain uses TRBV20-1 and TRBJ2-5; the D is unclear. The CDR3 runs to 12 residues. CDR1 and CDR2 (germline): DFQATT, SNEGSKA (reference sequence). Trimming cost V 1 base and J 3 bases, with 6 bases left between them. CDR3 DNA: TGCAGTGCTAGAGGAAACGAAGAGACCCAGTACTTC. Translating it yields CSARGNEETQYF.

In its sample, this clonotype was seen a few times. This sequence joins TRBV7-2 and TRBJ2-7, with D perhaps matching TRBD1 (5 bases). V dropped 4 bases and J dropped 4 bases, with 14 bases sitting between them. Per the germline V gene, CDR1 is SGHTA and CDR2 is FQGNSA. The CDR3 is 14 amino acids. The CDR3 DNA reads as TGTGCCAGCAGCTCCGCCAGGGTGCCATACGAGCAGTACTTC. This gives the protein CASSSARVPYEQYF.

The chain carries TRBV6-6 and TRBJ2-7; TRBD1 aligns across 10 bases. Germline V CDR1 and CDR2: MNHNY, SVGAGI (reference sequence). The CDR3 runs 15 residues. V lost 2 bases to trimming and J lost 5 bases; unmatched junction nucleotides: 6. CDR3: CASSYKGQGSNEQYF. The DNA for the CDR3 is TGTGCCAGCAGTTACAAGGGACAGGGGTCCAACGAGCAGTACTTC.